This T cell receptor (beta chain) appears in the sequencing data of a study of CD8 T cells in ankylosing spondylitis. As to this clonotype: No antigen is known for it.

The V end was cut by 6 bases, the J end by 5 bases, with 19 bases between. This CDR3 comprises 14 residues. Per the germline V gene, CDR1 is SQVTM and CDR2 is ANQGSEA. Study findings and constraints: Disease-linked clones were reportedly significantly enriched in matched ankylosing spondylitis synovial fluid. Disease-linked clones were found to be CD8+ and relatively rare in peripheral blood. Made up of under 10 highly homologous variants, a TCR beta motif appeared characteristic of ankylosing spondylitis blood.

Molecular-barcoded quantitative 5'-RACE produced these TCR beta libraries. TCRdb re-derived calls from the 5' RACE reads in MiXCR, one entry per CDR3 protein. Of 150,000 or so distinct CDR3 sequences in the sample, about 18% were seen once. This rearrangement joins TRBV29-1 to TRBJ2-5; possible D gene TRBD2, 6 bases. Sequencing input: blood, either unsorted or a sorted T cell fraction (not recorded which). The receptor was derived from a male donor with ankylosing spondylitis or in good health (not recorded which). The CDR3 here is CSVAVGGFGETQYF. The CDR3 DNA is TGCAGCGTCGCCGTGGGGGGATTCGGGGAGACCCAGTACTTC. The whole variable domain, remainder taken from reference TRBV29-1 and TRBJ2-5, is SAVISQKPSRDICQRGTSLTIQCQVDSQVTMMFWYRQQPGQSLTLIATANQGSEATYESGFVIDKFPISRPNLTFSTLTVSNMSPEDSSIYLCSVAVGGFGETQYFGPGTRLLVL.